These T cell receptor beta chains were read from a single sample in a study of T cells after somatic rescue of genetic block. Sequencing used immunoSEQ multiplex PCR; TCRdb keeps in-frame clones, though not all of them. The sample has approximately 15,000 clones, about 65% seen once. What was sequenced was peripheral blood mononuclear cells (PBMCs). These receptors originate from a boy between 5 and 17 years old. CDR3s include the opening cysteine and the closing phenylalanine or tryptophan. Fields, in order: D gene, J gene, clone size, V gene, CDR3 protein, CDR3 DNA. D genes are given only for firm matches. A row's size may be missing; if present it is once, few, many or a size class.

NA	TRBJ2-2	NA	TRBV15	CATSRDLIGELFF	TGTGCCACCAGCAGAGATTTAATCGGGGAGCTGTTTTTT
NA	TRBJ2-7	NA	TRBV20-1	CSGGTDYEQYF	TGCAGTGGAGGGACCGACTACGAGCAGTACTTC
NA	TRBJ2-7	once	TRBV28	CASSWPQGNSYEQYF	TGTGCCAGCAGTTGGCCTCAGGGCAACTCCTACGAGCAGTACTTC
NA	TRBJ2-3	NA	TRBV5-8	CASSRSFLWALGTDTQYF	TGTGCCAGCAGCCGATCCTTCCTTTGGGCTCTAGGAACAGATACGCAGTATTTT
NA	TRBJ2-2	NA	TRBV6-5	CASTQGQNTGELFF	TGTGCCAGCACCCAGGGACAGAACACCGGGGAGCTGTTTTTT
TRBD2	TRBJ2-7	NA	TRBV28	CASRRGLAGETYEQYF	TGTGCCAGCAGACGGGGACTAGCGGGAGAGACCTACGAGCAGTACTTC
TRBD1	TRBJ2-7	NA	TRBV6-5	CASSLRQGAIHEQYF	TGTGCCAGCAGCCTAAGACAGGGGGCGATCCACGAGCAGTACTTC
NA	TRBJ2-7	few	TRBV27	CASSPNRDIYEQYF	TGTGCCAGCAGTCCTAATCGGGACATCTACGAGCAGTACTTC
TRBD1	TRBJ2-7	NA	TRBV5-5	CASSLLYLDRAYEQYF	TGTGCCAGCAGCTTGCTCTATCTCGACAGGGCCTACGAGCAGTACTTC
NA	TRBJ1-6	few	TRBV30	CAWSVPSWGSPLHF	TGTGCCTGGAGTGTACCCTCTTGGGGTTCACCCCTCCACTTT
TRBD1	TRBJ1-2	NA	TRBV27	CASSDRENYGYTF	TGTGCCAGCAGTGACAGGGAGAACTATGGCTACACCTTC
NA	TRBJ2-7	NA	TRBV5-4	CASSLEGHSYEQYF	TGTGCCAGCAGCTTGGAGGGACACTCCTACGAGCAGTACTTC
TRBD1	TRBJ2-4	NA	TRBV19	CASSPRTGGRNIQYF	TGTGCCAGTAGTCCAAGGACAGGGGGACGAAACATTCAGTACTTC
TRBD1	TRBJ1-6	NA	TRBV19	CASSIAGTGNSPLHF	TGTGCCAGTAGTATAGCCGGGACAGGGAATTCACCCCTCCACTTT
TRBD2	TRBJ2-3	NA	TRBV4-1	CASSQDPAGGSYF	TGCGCCAGCAGCCAAGATCCGGCGGGAGGGTCGTATTTT
NA	TRBJ2-4	few	TRBV30	CAWSWRTTKNIQYF	TGTGCCTGGAGTTGGCGAACAACCAAAAACATTCAGTACTTC
NA	TRBJ1-5	NA	TRBV9	CACRVQLYGQPQHF	TGTGCCTGCAGGGTACAGTTATATGGTCAGCCCCAGCATTTT
TRBD2	TRBJ2-1	NA	TRBV28	CASSSGSYNEQFF	TGTGCCAGCAGTAGCGGGAGCTACAATGAGCAGTTCTTC
NA	TRBJ2-3	NA	TRBV4-2	CASSTVISGTDTQYF	TGTGCCAGCAGTACGGTGATTAGCGGTACAGATACGCAGTATTTT
NA	TRBJ2-5	NA	TRBV18	CASSPRLEETQYF	TGTGCCAGCTCACCACGCCTGGAGGAGACCCAGTACTTC
NA	TRBJ2-7	NA	TRBV6-1	CASSRQGGGYEQYF	TGTGCCAGCAGTAGACAGGGAGGTGGTTACGAGCAGTACTTC
NA	TRBJ2-7	NA	TRBV19	CASSINMGSSYEQYF	TGTGCCAGTAGTATTAATATGGGCAGTTCATACGAGCAGTACTTC
NA	TRBJ2-1	NA	TRBV29-1	CSVEGATVSSYNEQFF	TGCAGCGTTGAAGGTGCGACGGTGAGCTCCTACAATGAGCAGTTCTTC
NA	TRBJ2-5	NA	TRBV2	CASRGRGLETQYF	TGTGCCAGCAGGGGCAGGGGACTGGAGACCCAGTACTTC
NA	TRBJ1-5	NA	TRBV10-3	CAISQGVDQPQHF	TGTGCCATCAGTCAGGGAGTCGATCAGCCCCAGCATTTT
NA	TRBJ1-3	once	TRBV11-2	CASSLQRDTIYF	TGTGCCAGCAGCCTACAGAGAGACACCATATATTTT
TRBD1	TRBJ2-1	once	TRBV18	CASSPSPGTGNEQFF	TGTGCCAGCTCACCCTCTCCCGGGACAGGGAACGAGCAGTTCTTC
NA	TRBJ2-5	NA	TRBV19	CASSILGGTQYF	TGTGCCAGTAGTATTCTAGGGGGGACCCAGTACTTC
NA	TRBJ2-7	NA	TRBV7-9	CASSSDVRLQQYF	TGTGCCAGCAGCTCCGACGTGAGGTTGCAGCAGTACTTC
NA	TRBJ2-5	NA	TRBV13	CASSRRIRGETQYF	TGTGCCAGCAGCCGACGAATAAGGGGAGAGACCCAGTACTTC
NA	TRBJ1-1	NA	TRBV20-1	CSAGRVTEAFF	TGCAGTGCTGGCAGGGTCACTGAAGCTTTCTTT
NA	TRBJ1-5	NA	TRBV4-1	CASSLTPQQNNQPQHF	TGCGCCAGCAGCCTCACCCCCCAGCAAAACAATCAGCCCCAGCATTTT
NA	TRBJ2-2	medium-sized	TRBV6-5	CASSYSNSVIGGELFF	TGTGCCAGCAGTTACTCGAATAGCGTTATAGGCGGGGAGCTGTTTTTT
NA	TRBJ2-5	NA	TRBV21-1	CASSNGTRRETQYF	TGTGCCAGCAGCAACGGGACAAGGCGAGAGACCCAGTACTTC
NA	TRBJ1-1	few	TRBV7-9	CASSLVFGRGEAFF	TGTGCCAGCAGCTTAGTCTTTGGAAGGGGTGAAGCTTTCTTT
NA	TRBJ1-1	NA	TRBV5-6	CASSPNGGAYTEAFF	TGTGCCAGCAGCCCCAATGGAGGGGCTTACACTGAAGCTTTCTTT